The 7 T cell receptor beta chains presented below share a single source sample, sequenced in a study of T cell responses to AZD1222 COVID-19 vaccine. This table comes from immunoSEQ multiplex PCR, and its TCRdb copy is limited to in-frame clones, with some not included. This sample carries approximately 190,000 clones, more than 75% of them seen once, and the ten largest clones take 0.99%. Material: peripheral blood, obtained on day 0 of AZD1222 vaccination. Receptors were obtained from an adult in good health.

The chain carries TRBV6-5 and TRBJ2-5, with 9 bases aligning to TRBD1. The V and J ends lost 6 bases and 5 bases, in that order; junction bases with no gene match: 10. Germline-derived CDR1 and CDR2 are MNHEY and SVGAGI. The CDR3 is made up of 15 amino acids. This CDR3 is CASSQTQGAGETQYF. The DNA of the CDR3 is TGTGCCAGCAGCCAAACACAGGGGGCCGGGGAGACCCAGTACTTC.

The chain links TRBV5-1 to TRBJ2-7; TRBD1 might be the D (5 bases). The germline gives CDR1 SGHRS, CDR2 YFSETQ. This CDR3 is built from 14 residues. Deletions cut 2 bases from V and 1 base from J, with 10 bases between. CDR3 coding DNA: TGCGCCAGCAGCTTACGGCAGGGATCCTACGAGCAGTACTTC. This translates into CASSLRQGSYEQYF.

This rearrangement joins TRBV5-5 to TRBJ2-7, with TRBD2 identical over 7 bases. CDR3 length: 17 residues. The junction had 13 bases not matched to a gene; V was cut back by 4 bases and J by 0 bases. Germline CDR1 and CDR2: SGHKS and YYEKEE (reference sequence). CDR3 coding DNA: TGTGCCAGCAGCGATTCGACTAGCTCCGCCAACTCCTACGAGCAGTACTTC. Protein product: CASSDSTSSANSYEQYF.

J is TRBJ2-1 and V is TRBV29-1, with D perhaps TRBD1 or TRBD2 (5 bases each). The CDR3 is 14 amino acids. Germline lookup yields CDR1 SQVTM and CDR2 ANQGSEA. The CDR3 loop is CRELAKGPYNEQFF. The DNA for the CDR3 is TGCAGGGAACTTGCCAAGGGACCCTACAATGAGCAGTTCTTC.

The chain joins TRBV27 to TRBJ2-7; 9 bases line up with TRBD2. Per germline, CDR1 MNHEY and CDR2 SMNVEV (reference sequence). With 5 bases clipped from V and 3 bases from J, the junction kept 11 bases outside the gene matches. The CDR3 covers 16 residues. This CDR3 reads CASSPTGSGRLYEQYF. CDR3 bases: TGTGCCAGCAGTCCCACCGGCAGCGGGAGGCTCTACGAGCAGTACTTC.

The chain carries TRBV5-5 and TRBJ2-7, with 7 bases fitting TRBD1. Germline loops: CDR1 SGHKS, CDR2 YYEKEE (reference sequence). V shed 4 bases, J shed 3 bases, and the junction held 16 bases outside the gene matches. This CDR3 region has 17 residues. The CDR3 nucleotides read TGTGCCAGCAGCACCACCTCGACAGGGCGCCGGATCTACGAGCAGTACTTC. It yields the protein CASSTTSTGRRIYEQYF.

This chain joins TRBV5-6 and TRBJ1-1; 8 bases fit TRBD1. Per the germline V gene, CDR1 is SGHDT and CDR2 is YYEEEE. CDR3 size: 17 residues. Unmatched junction bases numbered 14, after V lost 4 bases and J lost 3 bases. The CDR3 DNA reads TGTGCCAGCAGCGTCGGACAGGGCTTATCCCGATACACTGAAGCTTTCTTT. Translation gives CASSVGQGLSRYTEAFF. Drawing the rest from reference TRBV5-6 and TRBJ1-1, the complete variable domain is DAGVTQSPTHLIKTRGQQVTLRCSPKSGHDTVSWYQQALGQGPQFIFQYYEEEERQRGNFPDRFSGHQFPNYSSELNVNALLLGDSALYLCASSVGQGLSRYTEAFFGQGTRLTVV.